The 14 T cell receptor beta chains below come from one sample, sequenced in a study of T cells expressing NK-cell markers. TCRdb re-called the 5' RACE reads; one entry per CDR3 protein, DNA not given. The listing contains about 390,000 distinct CDR3 sequences. Sequencing was done on a sample of blood T cells: a sorted CD56 or NKG2C T cell subset, CD4+ or CD8+ T cells, or bulk PBMC T cells (not recorded which). The receptor source for this set is a woman between 50 and 59 years old in good health.

This chain connects TRBV5-1 to TRBJ2-3; the D gene TCRdb calls, TRBD2, cannot be checked with no DNA. This CDR3 contains 13 residues. Germline V gives CDR1 SGHRS, CDR2 YFSETQ. The CDR3 sequence is CASSPKTTQPQYF. The entire variable domain, with the rest obtained from reference TRBV5-1 and TRBJ2-3, is as follows: KAGVTQTPRYLIKTRGQQVTLSCSPISGHRSVSWYQQTPGQGLQFLFEYFSETQRNKGNFPGRFSGRQFSNSRSEMNVSTLELGDSALYLCASSPKTTQPQYFGPGTRLTVL.

The J gene is TRBJ1-1, the V gene TRBV5-1. Germline V gene lookup returns CDR1 SGHRS and CDR2 YFSETQ. The CDR3 is 12 residues long. CDR3 amino acids: CASKMGTHEAFF.

The chain has TRBV28 and TRBJ2-1; TCRdb proposes TRBD1, but this gene call is untestable without DNA. The germline CDR1 and CDR2 sequences are MDHEN and SYDVKM. The CDR3 contains 14 residues. Here the CDR3 reads CASRGARGRNEQFF.

The chain couples TRBV5-6 to TRBJ1-1; the TCRdb call, TRBD1, lacks DNA for checking. Germline loops: CDR1 SGHDT, CDR2 YYEEEE. The CDR3 has 16 amino acids. The CDR3 reads CASKFIQGGWNTEAFF.

This sequence joins TRBV29-1 and TRBJ2-3; the D call of TRBD1 rests on TCRdb alone, since no DNA is present to check it. There are 14 residues in the CDR3. Germline V gives CDR1 SQVTM, CDR2 ANQGSEA. CDR3 sequence reads: CSVRGTEGADTQYF.

The V call is TRBV18, the J call TRBJ2-1; the TCRdb call, TRBD2, lacks DNA for checking. The CDR3 runs 13 residues. The V gene's germline CDR1 is KGHSH and CDR2 LQKENI. Here the CDR3 reads CASSPPSSGEQFF.

This rearrangement joins TRBV12-3 or TRBV12-4 to TRBJ2-1; TCRdb picks TRBD2, but there is no DNA to check that call. The CDR3 is made up of 15 amino acids. The CDR3 spells CASTEGLAGGNEQFF.

The J gene is TRBJ2-1, the V gene TRBV5-1. CDR3 size: 14 residues. Looked up from germline, CDR1 is SGHRS and CDR2 is YFSETQ. CDR3 residues: CASSLAQGASEQFF.

The chain is built from TRBV20-1 and TRBJ1-4. Germline V gene data show CDR1 as DFQATT and CDR2 as SNEGSKA (reference sequence). The CDR3 is made up of 13 amino acids. The CDR3 sequence is CSALAPEGEKLFF.

This chain joins TRBV5-1 and TRBJ2-7; the D call from TCRdb, TRBD1, cannot be confirmed without DNA. Germline V CDR1 and CDR2: SGHRS, YFSETQ. The CDR3 spans 12 residues. The CDR3 spells CASSFGTNEQYF.

The CDR3 sequence: CAWSIGNTEAFF. J is TRBJ1-1 and V is TRBV30. CDR3 size: 12 residues. Germline V gene lookup returns CDR1 GTSNPN and CDR2 SVGIG (reference sequence).

The chain has TRBV29-1 and TRBJ1-1. The CDR3 spans 11 residues. Germline values: CDR1 SQVTM, CDR2 ANQGSEA. CDR3 sequence: CSVEGNTEAFF.

The rearrangement joins TRBV5-1 to TRBJ2-7; TCRdb picks TRBD2, but there is no DNA to check that call. Germline-derived CDR1 and CDR2 are SGHRS and YFSETQ. The CDR3 runs to 15 residues. CDR3 protein: CASSPGGQRSGEQYF.

J is TRBJ2-5 and V is TRBV13; TCRdb's D call of TRBD2 is untestable without DNA. CDR1 PRHDT and CDR2 FYEKMQ come from the germline V gene (reference sequence). The CDR3 extends over 18 amino acids. CDR3 protein: CASSLRIPGTSVPETQYF.